Described below is a single TCR beta chain sequence and its context. This entry belongs to a study of blood T cell repertoires in COVID-19. Turning to the study itself: Italy, Spain and the United States were the sources of the convalescent and acute COVID-19 samples. In each case, the material was cDNA or gDNA derived from T cells, B-cell-depleted T cells, or PBMCs.

Unmatched junction bases numbered 10, after V lost 6 bases and J lost 2 bases. This CDR3 is built from 16 residues. The V gene's germline CDR1 is ENHRY and CDR2 SYGVKD. Original processing methods: Amplification with reference gene primers provided the estimates of nucleated cell counts. Profiled with immunoSEQ multiplex PCR; TCRdb holds only in-frame clones, not every one. From that table come the V and J calls and clone size; the DNA was used to work out D and trimming. The top ten hold roughly 6.7% of the sample, which has some 190,000 clones, under 90% seen once. The sample comprised peripheral blood. The chain carries TRBV10-3 and TRBJ2-3, with 8 bases aligning to TRBD1. The source is a man aged 55-75 years with acute or convalescent COVID-19. CDR3 residues: CAISPSGQALTDTQYF. The DNA for the CDR3 is TGTGCCATCAGCCCCTCGGGACAGGCCCTCACAGATACGCAGTATTTT.